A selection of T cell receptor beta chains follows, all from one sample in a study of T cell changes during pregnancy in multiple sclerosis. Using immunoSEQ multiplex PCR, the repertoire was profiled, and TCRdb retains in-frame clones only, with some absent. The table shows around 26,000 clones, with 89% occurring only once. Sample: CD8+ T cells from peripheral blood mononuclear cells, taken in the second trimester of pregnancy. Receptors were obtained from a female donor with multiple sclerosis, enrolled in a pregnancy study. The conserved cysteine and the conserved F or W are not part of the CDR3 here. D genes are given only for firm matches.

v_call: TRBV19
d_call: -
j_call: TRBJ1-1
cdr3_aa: ASSMGGTNNEAF

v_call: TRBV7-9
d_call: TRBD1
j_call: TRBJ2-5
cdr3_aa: ASSPPAGQGMETQY

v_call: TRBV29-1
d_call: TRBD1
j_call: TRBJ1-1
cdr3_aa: SVVGGDRGLETEAF

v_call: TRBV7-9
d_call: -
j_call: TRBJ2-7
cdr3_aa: ASSYEYEQY

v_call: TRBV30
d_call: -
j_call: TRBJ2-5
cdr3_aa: AWSLEETQY

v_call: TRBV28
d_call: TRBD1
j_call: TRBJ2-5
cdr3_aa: ASSGSNDRGRPGETQY

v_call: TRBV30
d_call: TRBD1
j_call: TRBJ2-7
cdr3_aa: AWSAGQGADEQY

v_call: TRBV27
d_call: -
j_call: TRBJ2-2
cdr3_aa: ASSVNPGELF

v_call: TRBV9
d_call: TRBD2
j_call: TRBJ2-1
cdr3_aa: ASSVGASGTLSEQF

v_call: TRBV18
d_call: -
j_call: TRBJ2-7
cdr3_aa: ASSPLTWGPYEQY

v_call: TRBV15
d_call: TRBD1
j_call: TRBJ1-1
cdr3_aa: ATSRGGGQGGYRAF

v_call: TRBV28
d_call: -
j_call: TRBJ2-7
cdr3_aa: ASSTRQSLQMEQY

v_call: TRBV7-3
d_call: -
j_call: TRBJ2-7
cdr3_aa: ASSLVSGKSSYEQY

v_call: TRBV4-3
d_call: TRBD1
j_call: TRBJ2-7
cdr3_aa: ASSQGGVGGVQY

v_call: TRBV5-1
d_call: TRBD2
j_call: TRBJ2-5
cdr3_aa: ASSSAGGLVETQY

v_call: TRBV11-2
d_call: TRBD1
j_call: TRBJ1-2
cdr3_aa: ASSSGQGSYGYT

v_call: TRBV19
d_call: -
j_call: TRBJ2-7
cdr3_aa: ASSPAAGTYEQY

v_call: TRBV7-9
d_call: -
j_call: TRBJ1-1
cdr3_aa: ASSLGSIDDTEAF

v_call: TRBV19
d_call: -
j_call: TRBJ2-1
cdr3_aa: ASSRTSTYNEQF

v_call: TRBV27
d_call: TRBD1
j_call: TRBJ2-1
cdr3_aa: ASRPGQGHEQF

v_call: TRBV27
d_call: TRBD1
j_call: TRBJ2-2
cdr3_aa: ASSPATGGYTGELF

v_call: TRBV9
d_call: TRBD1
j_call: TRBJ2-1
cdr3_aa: ASSVGDRVLYNEQF

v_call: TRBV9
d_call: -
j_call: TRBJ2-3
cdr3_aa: ASSVAGGKATDTQY

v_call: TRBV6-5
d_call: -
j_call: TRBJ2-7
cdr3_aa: ASSPDTYEQY

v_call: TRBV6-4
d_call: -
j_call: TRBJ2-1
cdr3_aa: ASSERESSYNEQF